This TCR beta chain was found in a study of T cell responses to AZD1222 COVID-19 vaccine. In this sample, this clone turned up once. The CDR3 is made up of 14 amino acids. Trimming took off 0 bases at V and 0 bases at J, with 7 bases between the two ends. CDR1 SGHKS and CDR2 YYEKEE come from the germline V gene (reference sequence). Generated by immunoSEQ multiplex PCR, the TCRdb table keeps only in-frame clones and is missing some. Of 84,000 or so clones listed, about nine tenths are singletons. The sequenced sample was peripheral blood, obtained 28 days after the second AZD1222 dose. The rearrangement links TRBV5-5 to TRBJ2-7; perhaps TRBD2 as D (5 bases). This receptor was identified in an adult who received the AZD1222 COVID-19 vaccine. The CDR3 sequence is CASSLVGSSYEQYF. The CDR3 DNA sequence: TGTGCCAGCAGCTTGGTAGGGAGCTCCTACGAGCAGTACTTC.